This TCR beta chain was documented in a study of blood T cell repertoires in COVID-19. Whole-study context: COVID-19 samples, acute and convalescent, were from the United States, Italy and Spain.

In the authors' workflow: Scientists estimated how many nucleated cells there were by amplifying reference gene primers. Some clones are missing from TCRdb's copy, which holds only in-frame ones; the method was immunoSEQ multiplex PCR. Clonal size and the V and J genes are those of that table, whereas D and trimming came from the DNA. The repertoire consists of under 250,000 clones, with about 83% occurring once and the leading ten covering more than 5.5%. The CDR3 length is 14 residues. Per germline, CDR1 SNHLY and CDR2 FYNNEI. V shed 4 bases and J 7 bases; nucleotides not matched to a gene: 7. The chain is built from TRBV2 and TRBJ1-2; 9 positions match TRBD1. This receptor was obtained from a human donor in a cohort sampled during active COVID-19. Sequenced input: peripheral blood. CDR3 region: CASSGTGETVGYTF. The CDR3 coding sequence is TGTGCCAGCAGTGGGACAGGGGAAACAGTTGGCTACACCTTC.